This T cell receptor (beta chain) derives from a study of technical replicates of blood from a handful of donors. Sequenced by immunoSEQ multiplex PCR; TCRdb stores in-frame clones only, minus some. The top ten clones hold approximately 0.2% of a sample with approximately 100,000 clones, around 96% of them seen once. The CDR3 sequence is 18 residues long. The germline gives CDR1 SGHNT, CDR2 YYREEE (reference sequence). V lost 3 bases to trimming and J lost 6 bases; unmatched junction nucleotides: 10. The sequencing input was T cells isolated from PBMCs. The chain has TRBV5-4 and TRBJ2-2, with 14 bases that match TRBD2. This clonotype was sampled from a human donor in good health. As DNA, the CDR3 is TGTGCCAGCAGCTACGGACTAGCGGGAGGCGGCATTCCCGGGGAGCTGTTTTTT. Its translation: CASSYGLAGGGIPGELFF. The whole variable domain, filled in from reference TRBV5-4 and TRBJ2-2, reads ETGVTQSPTHLIKTRGQQVTLRCSSQSGHNTVSWYQQALGQGPQFIFQYYREEENGRGNFPPRFSGLQFPNYSSELNVNALELDDSALYLCASSYGLAGGGIPGELFFGEGSRLTVL.